The present entry profiles one TCR beta chain with its context. Some clones are missing from TCRdb's copy, which holds only in-frame ones; the method was immunoSEQ multiplex PCR. This table has some 220,000 clones, roughly 94% appearing once. The entry originates in a study of control samples from healthy donors and cancer patients. Deletions cut 5 bases from V and 0 bases from J, with 13 bases between. This CDR3 has 16 residues. The V gene's germline CDR1 is SGHVS and CDR2 FQNEAQ. The genes are TRBV7-8 and TRBJ1-4; D gene uncertain. Sequencing input: blood. The receptor comes from a man in his fifties or sixties in good health. The CDR3 region has the DNA TGTGCCAGCAGCCTAGGAGAAGTCGCAACTAATGAAAAACTGTTTTTT. As protein: CASSLGEVATNEKLFF.